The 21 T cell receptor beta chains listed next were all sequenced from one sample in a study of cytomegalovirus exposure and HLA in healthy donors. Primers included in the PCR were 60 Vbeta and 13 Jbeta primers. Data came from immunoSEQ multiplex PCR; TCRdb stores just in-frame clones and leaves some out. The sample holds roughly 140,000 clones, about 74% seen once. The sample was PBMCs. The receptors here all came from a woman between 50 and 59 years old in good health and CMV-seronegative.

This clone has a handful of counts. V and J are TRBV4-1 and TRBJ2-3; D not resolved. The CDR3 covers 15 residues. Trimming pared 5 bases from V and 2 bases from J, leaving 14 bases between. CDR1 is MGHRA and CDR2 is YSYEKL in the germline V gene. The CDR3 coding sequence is TGCGCCAGCAGCACACACGGGTTATACACAGATACGCAGTATTTT. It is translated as CASSTHGLYTDTQYF.

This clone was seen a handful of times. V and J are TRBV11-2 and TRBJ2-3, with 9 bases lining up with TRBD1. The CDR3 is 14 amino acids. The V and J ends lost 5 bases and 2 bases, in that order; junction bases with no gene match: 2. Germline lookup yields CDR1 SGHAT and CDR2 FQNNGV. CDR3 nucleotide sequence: TGTGCCAGCAGCCGGGACAGGGTCACAGATACGCAGTATTTT. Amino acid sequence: CASSRDRVTDTQYF.

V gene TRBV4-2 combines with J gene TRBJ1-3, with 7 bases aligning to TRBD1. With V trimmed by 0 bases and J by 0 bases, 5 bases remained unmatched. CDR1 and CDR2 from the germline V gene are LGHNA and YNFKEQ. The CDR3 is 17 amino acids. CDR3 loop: CASSQDGTVSSGNTIYF. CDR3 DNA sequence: TGTGCCAGCAGCCAAGACGGGACAGTTTCCTCTGGAAACACCATATATTTT.

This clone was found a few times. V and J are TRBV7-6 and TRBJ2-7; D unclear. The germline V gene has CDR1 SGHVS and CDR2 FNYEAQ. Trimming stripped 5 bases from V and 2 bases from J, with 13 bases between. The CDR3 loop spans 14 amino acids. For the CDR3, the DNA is TGTGCCAGCAGCCCGCTGGGCAGTACCTACGAGCAGTACTTC. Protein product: CASSPLGSTYEQYF.

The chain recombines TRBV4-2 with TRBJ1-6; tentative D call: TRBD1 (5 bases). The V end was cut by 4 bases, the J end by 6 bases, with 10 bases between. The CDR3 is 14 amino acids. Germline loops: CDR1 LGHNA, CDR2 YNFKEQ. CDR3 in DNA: TGTGCCAGCAGCCGGCAGGGCGGTAATTCACCCCTCCACTTT. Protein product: CASSRQGGNSPLHF.

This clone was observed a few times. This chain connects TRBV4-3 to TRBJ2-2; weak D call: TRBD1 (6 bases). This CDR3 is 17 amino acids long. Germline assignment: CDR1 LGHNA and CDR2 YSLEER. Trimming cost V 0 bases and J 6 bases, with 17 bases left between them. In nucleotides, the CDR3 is TGCGCCAGCAGCCAAGACCCTACAGGGATGGTGTCCGGGGAGCTGTTTTTT. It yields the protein CASSQDPTGMVSGELFF.

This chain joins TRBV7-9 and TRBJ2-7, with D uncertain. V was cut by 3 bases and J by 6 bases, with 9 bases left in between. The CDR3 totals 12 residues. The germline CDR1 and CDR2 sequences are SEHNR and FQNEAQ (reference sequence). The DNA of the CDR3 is TGTGCCAGCAGCTTCCCCCTTCGCGAGCAGTACTTC. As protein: CASSFPLREQYF.

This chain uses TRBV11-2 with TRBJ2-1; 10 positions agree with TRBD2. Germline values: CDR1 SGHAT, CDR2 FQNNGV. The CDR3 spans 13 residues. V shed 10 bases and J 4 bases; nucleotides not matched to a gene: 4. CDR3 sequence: CATQAGGYNEQFF. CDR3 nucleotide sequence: TGTGCCACGCAAGCGGGGGGGTACAATGAGCAGTTCTTC.

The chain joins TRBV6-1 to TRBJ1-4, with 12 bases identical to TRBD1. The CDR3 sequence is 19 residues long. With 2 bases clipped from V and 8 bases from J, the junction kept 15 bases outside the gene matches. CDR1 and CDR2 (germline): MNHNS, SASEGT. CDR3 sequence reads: CASSEKRGTGGALREKLFF. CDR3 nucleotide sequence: TGTGCCAGCAGTGAAAAGAGGGGGACAGGGGGCGCATTACGGGAAAAACTGTTTTTT.

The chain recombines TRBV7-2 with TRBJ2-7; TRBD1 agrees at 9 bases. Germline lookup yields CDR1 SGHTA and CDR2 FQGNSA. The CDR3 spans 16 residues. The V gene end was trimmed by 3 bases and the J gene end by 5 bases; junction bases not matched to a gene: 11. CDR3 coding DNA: TGTGCCAGCAGCTTGGGGACAGGGTTCCCGGAGGACGAGCAGTACTTC. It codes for CASSLGTGFPEDEQYF.

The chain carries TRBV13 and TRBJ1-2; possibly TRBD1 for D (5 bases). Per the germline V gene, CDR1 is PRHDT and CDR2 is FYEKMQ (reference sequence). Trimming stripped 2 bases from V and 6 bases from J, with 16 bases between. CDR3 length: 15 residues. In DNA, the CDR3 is TGTGCCAGCAGCTTATTAAAGGGGTGGGTGAATGGCTACACCTTC. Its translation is CASSLLKGWVNGYTF.

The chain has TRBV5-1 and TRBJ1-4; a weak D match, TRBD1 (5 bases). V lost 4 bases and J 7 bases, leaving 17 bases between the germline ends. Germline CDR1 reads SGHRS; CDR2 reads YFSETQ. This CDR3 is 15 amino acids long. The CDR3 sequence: CASSDADSGFEKLFF. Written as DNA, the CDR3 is TGCGCCAGCAGCGACGCCGACAGTGGTTTTGAAAAACTGTTTTTT.

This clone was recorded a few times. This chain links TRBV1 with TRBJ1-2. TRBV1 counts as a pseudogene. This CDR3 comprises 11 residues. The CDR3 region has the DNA TGCACCAGACGGAGGGAGGGGATCTACACCTTC. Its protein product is CTRRREGIYTF.

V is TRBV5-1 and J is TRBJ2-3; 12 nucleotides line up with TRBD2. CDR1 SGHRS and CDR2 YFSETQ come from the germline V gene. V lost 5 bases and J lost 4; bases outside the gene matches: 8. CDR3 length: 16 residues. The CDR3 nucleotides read TGCGCCAGCAGTTCTTCTAGCGGGGGGGCAGCAGATACGCAGTATTTT. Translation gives CASSSSSGGAADTQYF.

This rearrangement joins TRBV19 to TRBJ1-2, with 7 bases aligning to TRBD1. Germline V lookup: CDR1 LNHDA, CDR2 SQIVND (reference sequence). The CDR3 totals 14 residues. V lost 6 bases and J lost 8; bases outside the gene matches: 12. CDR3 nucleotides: TGTGCCAGTAGAACCGCCAGGGGGGAGGCAGGCTACACCTTC. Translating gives CASRTARGEAGYTF.

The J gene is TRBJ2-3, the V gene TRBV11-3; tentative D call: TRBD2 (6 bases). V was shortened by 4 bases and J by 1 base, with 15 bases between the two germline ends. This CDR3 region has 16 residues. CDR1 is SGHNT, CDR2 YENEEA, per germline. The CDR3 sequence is CASSSSWIAGTDTQYF. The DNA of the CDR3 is TGTGCCAGCAGCTCCTCTTGGATAGCGGGCACAGATACGCAGTATTTT.

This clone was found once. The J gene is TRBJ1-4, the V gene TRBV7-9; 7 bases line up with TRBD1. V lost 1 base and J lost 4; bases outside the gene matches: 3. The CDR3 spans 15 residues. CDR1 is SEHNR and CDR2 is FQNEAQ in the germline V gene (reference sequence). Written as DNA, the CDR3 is TGTGCCAGCAGCTTAGGACAGGGTTATAATGAAAAACTGTTTTTT. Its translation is CASSLGQGYNEKLFF.

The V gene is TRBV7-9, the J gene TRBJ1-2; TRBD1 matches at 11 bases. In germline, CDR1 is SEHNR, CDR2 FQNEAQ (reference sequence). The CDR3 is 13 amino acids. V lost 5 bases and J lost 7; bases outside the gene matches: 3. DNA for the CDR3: TGTGCCAGCAGCGGACAGGGGGCTGGTGGCTACACCTTC. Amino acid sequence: CASSGQGAGGYTF.

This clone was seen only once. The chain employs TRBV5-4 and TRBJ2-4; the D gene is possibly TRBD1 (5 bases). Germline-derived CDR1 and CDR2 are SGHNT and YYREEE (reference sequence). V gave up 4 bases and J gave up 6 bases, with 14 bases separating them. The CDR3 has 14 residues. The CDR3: CASSPGHIRNIQYF. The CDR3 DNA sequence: TGTGCCAGCAGCCCCGGACATATAAGAAACATTCAGTACTTC.

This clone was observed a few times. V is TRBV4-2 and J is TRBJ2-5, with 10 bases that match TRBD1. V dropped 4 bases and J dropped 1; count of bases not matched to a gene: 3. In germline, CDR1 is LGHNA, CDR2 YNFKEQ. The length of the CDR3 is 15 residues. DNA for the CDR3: TGTGCCAGCAGCCCTCGGACAGGGGGCCAAGAGACCCAGTACTTC. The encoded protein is CASSPRTGGQETQYF.

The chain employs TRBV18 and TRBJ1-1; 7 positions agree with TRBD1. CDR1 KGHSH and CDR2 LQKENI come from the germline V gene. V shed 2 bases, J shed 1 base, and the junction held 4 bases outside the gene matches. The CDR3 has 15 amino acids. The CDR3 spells CASSPYQGENTEAFF. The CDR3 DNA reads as TGTGCCAGCTCACCATATCAGGGGGAGAACACTGAAGCTTTCTTT.